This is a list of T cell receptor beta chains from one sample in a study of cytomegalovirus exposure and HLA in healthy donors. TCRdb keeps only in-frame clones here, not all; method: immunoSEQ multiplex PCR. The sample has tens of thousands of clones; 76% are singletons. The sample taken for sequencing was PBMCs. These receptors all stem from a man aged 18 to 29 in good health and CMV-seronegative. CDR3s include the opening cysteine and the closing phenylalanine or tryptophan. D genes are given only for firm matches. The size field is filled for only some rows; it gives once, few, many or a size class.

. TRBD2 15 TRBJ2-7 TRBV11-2 CASSPGLAGPYEQYF TGTGCCAGCAGCCCCGGACTAGCGGGCCCCTACGAGCAGTACTTC
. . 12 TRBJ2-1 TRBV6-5 CASSSPDYKQFF TGTGCCAGCAGCTCACCGGACTACAAGCAGTTCTTC
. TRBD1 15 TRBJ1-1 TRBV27 CASSLLGQGNTEAFF TGTGCCAGCAGTTTATTGGGACAGGGGAACACTGAAGCTTTCTTT
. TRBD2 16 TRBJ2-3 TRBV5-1 CASSTLAGGSTDTQYF TGCGCCAGCAGCACACTAGCGGGGGGGTCCACAGATACGCAGTATTTT
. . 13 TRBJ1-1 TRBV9 CASSARLNTEAFF TGTGCCAGCAGCGCGCGCCTGAACACTGAAGCTTTCTTT
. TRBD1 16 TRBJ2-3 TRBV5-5 CASSLGQGATTDTQYF TGTGCCAGCAGCTTGGGACAGGGGGCCACCACAGATACGCAGTATTTT
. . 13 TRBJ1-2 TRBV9 CASSVRGGRGYTF TGTGCCAGCAGCGTTAGGGGGGGTCGGGGCTACACCTTC
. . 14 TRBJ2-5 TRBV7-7 CASSPFGSQETQYF TGTGCCAGCAGCCCATTCGGGAGTCAAGAGACCCAGTACTTC
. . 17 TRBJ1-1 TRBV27 CASSSLMRHTMNTEAFF TGTGCCAGCAGTAGCCTTATGAGACATACCATGAACACTGAAGCTTTCTTT
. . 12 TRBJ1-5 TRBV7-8 CASSPLNQPQHF TGTGCCAGCAGCCCGTTAAATCAGCCCCAGCATTTT
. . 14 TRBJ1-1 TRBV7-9 CASSEQLQGVGAFF TGTGCCAGCAGCGAACAACTACAGGGCGTGGGAGCTTTCTTT
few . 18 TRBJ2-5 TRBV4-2 CASSPSGGQRAGKETQYF TGTGCCAGCAGCCCCTCAGGGGGTCAGCGGGCGGGTAAAGAGACCCAGTACTTC
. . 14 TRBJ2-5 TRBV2 CASSEDSGQETQYF TGTGCCAGCAGTGAAGATAGCGGCCAAGAGACCCAGTACTTC
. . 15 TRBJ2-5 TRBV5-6 CASSLMSGGGETQYF TGTGCCAGCAGCTTGATGTCGGGGGGCGGAGAGACCCAGTACTTC
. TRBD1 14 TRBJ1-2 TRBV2 CASSRNRGDYGYTF TGTGCCAGCAGTCGTAACAGGGGAGACTATGGCTACACCTTC
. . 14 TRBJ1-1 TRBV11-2 CASSALGMNTEAFF TGTGCCAGCAGTGCTCTGGGCATGAACACTGAAGCTTTCTTT
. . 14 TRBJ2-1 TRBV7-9 CASSLSAATNEQFF TGTGCCAGCAGCTTATCCGCCGCTACTAATGAGCAGTTCTTC
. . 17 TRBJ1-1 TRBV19 CASSIPRMGGMNTEAFF TGTGCCAGTAGTATCCCCCGGATGGGGGGAATGAACACTGAAGCTTTCTTT
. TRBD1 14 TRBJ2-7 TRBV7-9 CASSLGQGRDEQYF TGTGCCAGCAGCTTGGGACAGGGTAGGGACGAGCAGTACTTC
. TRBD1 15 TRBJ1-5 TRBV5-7 CASSDRGFSNQPQHF TGTGCCAGCAGCGACAGGGGTTTTAGCAATCAGCCCCAGCATTTT
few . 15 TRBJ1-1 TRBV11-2 CASSLIRGLKGEAFF TGTGCCAGCAGCTTAATCCGCGGACTAAAGGGAGAGGCTTTCTTT
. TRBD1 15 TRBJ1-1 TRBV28 CASQPGGRMNTEAFF TGTGCCAGTCAACCAGGGGGCAGGATGAACACTGAAGCTTTCTTT
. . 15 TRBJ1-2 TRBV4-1 CASSQDRGRHYGYTF TGCGCCAGCAGCCAAGACAGGGGTCGCCATTATGGCTACACCTTC
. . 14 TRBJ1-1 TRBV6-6 CASSYSGPDTEAFF TGTGCCAGCAGTTACTCGGGCCCGGACACTGAAGCTTTCTTT
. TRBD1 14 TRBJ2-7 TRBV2 CASNGMDRDHEQYF TGTGCCAGCAATGGCATGGACAGGGACCACGAGCAGTACTTC
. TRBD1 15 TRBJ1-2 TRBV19 CATEDRTQLNYGYTF TGTGCCACCGAGGACAGGACGCAACTTAACTATGGCTACACCTTC
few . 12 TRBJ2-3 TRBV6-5 CASRRGTDTQYF TGTGCCAGCAGACGGGGAACAGATACGCAGTATTTT
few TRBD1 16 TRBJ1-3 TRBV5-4 CASSWGGRGIGNTIYF TGTGCCAGCAGCTGGGGAGGCAGGGGGATCGGAAACACCATATATTTT
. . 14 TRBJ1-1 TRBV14 CASSRRTGNTEAFF TGTGCCAGCAGCCGGAGGACGGGGAACACTGAAGCTTTCTTT
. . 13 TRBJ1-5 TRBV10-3 CAISLAGNQPQHF TGTGCCATCAGTCTGGCAGGGAATCAGCCCCAGCATTTT
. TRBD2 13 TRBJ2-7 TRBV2 CASRSSGDYEQYF TGTGCCAGCAGGAGTAGCGGGGACTACGAGCAGTACTTC
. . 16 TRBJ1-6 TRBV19 CASSVWRGAYNSPLHF TGTGCCAGTAGTGTTTGGAGGGGCGCCTATAATTCACCCCTCCACTTT
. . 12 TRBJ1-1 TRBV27 CAGDRLNTEAFF TGTGCCGGCGACAGGTTGAACACTGAAGCTTTCTTT
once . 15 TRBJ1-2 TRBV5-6 CASSLELGQGLVYTF TGTGCCAGCAGCTTGGAATTGGGGCAGGGGCTCGTCTACACCTTC
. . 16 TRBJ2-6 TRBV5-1 CASSLDFTSGANVLTF TGCGCCAGCAGCTTGGACTTCACTTCTGGGGCCAACGTCCTGACTTTC
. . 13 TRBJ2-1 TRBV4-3 CASSQGPVDEQFF TGCGCCAGCAGCCAAGGGCCCGTCGATGAGCAGTTCTTC
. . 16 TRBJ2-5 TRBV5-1 CASSHQLGQNQETQYF TGCGCCAGCAGCCATCAGTTAGGACAGAACCAAGAGACCCAGTACTTC
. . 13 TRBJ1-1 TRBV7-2 CASSSGRTYEAFF TGTGCCAGCAGCTCCGGACGGACTTATGAAGCTTTCTTT
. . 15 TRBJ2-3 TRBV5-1 CASSHQGAGADTQYF TGCGCCAGCAGCCATCAGGGGGCGGGAGCAGATACGCAGTATTTT